This is a list of T cell receptor beta chains from one sample in a study of blood T cells in healthy people across ages. TCRdb used MiXCR to reprocess the 5' RACE reads, holding one entry per CDR3 protein. This sample has 1 million or so distinct CDR3 sequences, with 25% found just once. This same sample was also part of a study on T cells of mothers and their children.

Input material: blood. These receptors were collected from a girl aged 2 to 10 in good health. CDR3s include the opening cysteine and the closing phenylalanine or tryptophan. The D gene is left open where the match is weak. A clone size is listed for some rows: how often the clone was seen (once, few, many), or a class if it is expanded.

V gene,clone size,J gene,D gene,CDR3 DNA,CDR3 protein
TRBV20-1,few,TRBJ2-5,TRBD1,TGCAGTGCTTCTACAGGGGTAGAGACCCAGTACTTC,CSASTGVETQYF
TRBV3-1,few,TRBJ2-5,.,TGTGCCAGCAAAATTTACCGGGGGGCCACCGAGACCCAGTACTTC,CASKIYRGATETQYF
TRBV3-1,.,TRBJ2-5,.,TGTGCCAGCAGCCAAGATTGGGCAGGCCTTCGAGAGACCCAGTACTTC,CASSQDWAGLRETQYF
TRBV5-6,.,TRBJ2-6,.,TGTGCCAGCGGCTTTGGCTCTGGGGCCAACGTCCTGACTTTC,CASGFGSGANVLTF
TRBV3-1,few,TRBJ2-7,.,TGTGCCAGCAGCCATAGTTCGGCCGACGAGCAGTACTTC,CASSHSSADEQYF
TRBV6-6,.,TRBJ2-5,.,TGTGCCAGCAGTTATATCGGGGATATCGGGACCCAGTACTTC,CASSYIGDIGTQYF
TRBV19,.,TRBJ2-7,.,TGTGCCAGTAGTATGCAGGGATCGAACGAGCAGTACTTC,CASSMQGSNEQYF
TRBV7-8,.,TRBJ2-7,.,TGTGCCAGCAACCCTATAGGGGGCTCCTACGAGCAGTACTTC,CASNPIGGSYEQYF
TRBV4-1,.,TRBJ2-1,TRBD2,TGCGCCAGCAGCCAAAGATACCTAGGGGCGGGAGTAGGTGACAATGAGCAGTTCTTC,CASSQRYLGAGVGDNEQFF
TRBV10-3,few,TRBJ1-1,.,TGTGCCATCAGCACCCCCGGGCCGAACACTGAAGCTTTCTTT,CAISTPGPNTEAFF
TRBV5-6,few,TRBJ2-5,TRBD2,TGTGCCAGCAGCCGCTTGGGCGGGGGGGCTTCGGAGACCCAGTACTTC,CASSRLGGGASETQYF
TRBV29-1,few,TRBJ1-2,TRBD1,TGCAGCGTTGAAATTACAGGGGGCTCGATGGACTACACCTTC,CSVEITGGSMDYTF
TRBV7-2,.,TRBJ2-3,.,TGTGCCAGCACCGCGGACCTCCCCAGTACGCAGTATTTT,CASTADLPSTQYF
TRBV29-1,.,TRBJ2-3,.,TGCAGCGTTGAAGGGGATTTGGATACGCAGTATTTT,CSVEGDLDTQYF
TRBV4-3,few,TRBJ1-2,TRBD1,TGCGCCAGCAGCCAAGAGTGGGACAGGGGGCAGAATGGCTACACCTTC,CASSQEWDRGQNGYTF
TRBV3-1,.,TRBJ2-1,TRBD2,TGTGCCAGCAGCCAAGAGGGACTAGCGGACTACAATGAGCAGTTCTTC,CASSQEGLADYNEQFF
TRBV3-1,many,TRBJ2-7,TRBD1,TGTGCCAGCAGCCAAGGGACAGGGAACTACGAGCAGTACTTC,CASSQGTGNYEQYF
TRBV7-3,.,TRBJ2-3,.,TGTGCCAGCAGCTTAATGAGGTCGGATACGCAGTATTTT,CASSLMRSDTQYF
TRBV4-1,few,TRBJ2-7,TRBD2,TGCGCCAGCAGCCAAGATCATGGAAGCGGGGTATATTTCTACGAGCAGTACTTC,CASSQDHGSGVYFYEQYF
TRBV2,.,TRBJ1-5,.,TGTGCCAGCAGAGGGGAAATCCGTCAGCCCCAGCATTTT,CASRGEIRQPQHF
TRBV5-1,.,TRBJ1-5,.,TGCGCCAGCAGCTCAGGGACACCGAATAGCAATCAGCCCCAGCATTTC,CASSSGTPNSNQPQHF
TRBV19,.,TRBJ2-3,TRBD2,TGTGCCAGTAGTATTTTCTCCGGGGCGACTAGCGAACTCACAGATACGCAGTATTTT,CASSIFSGATSELTDTQYF
TRBV7-9,few,TRBJ2-5,.,TGTGCCAGCAGCCCAGAGTCGGGGGTCCATGGTGGGGACCAGTACTTC,CASSPESGVHGGDQYF
TRBV7-2,.,TRBJ2-7,.,TGTGCCAGCAGCCCGACGGCGGGGCCGCACTTAAACTACGAGCAGTACTTC,CASSPTAGPHLNYEQYF
TRBV7-3,few,TRBJ2-7,TRBD1,TGTGCCAGCGGACAGGGTCCAAACGAGCAGTACTTC,CASGQGPNEQYF
TRBV2,.,TRBJ2-7,TRBD2,TGTGCCAGCAGTGGCCCTTCTAGTCCTCGGCGGGGGTACGAGCAGTACTTC,CASSGPSSPRRGYEQYF
TRBV21-1,few,TRBJ1-2,.,TGTGCCAGCAGCAAAGAAGTCAGTGATGGCTACACCTTC,CASSKEVSDGYTF
TRBV7-4,.,TRBJ2-1,TRBD2,TGTGCCAGCAGCTACGGACTAGCGGGCCATTCCTACAATGAGCAGTTCTTC,CASSYGLAGHSYNEQFF
TRBV7-2,.,TRBJ2-1,.,TGTGCCAGCAGCTTAGCGGAGCGACCCTACAATGAGCAGTTCTTC,CASSLAERPYNEQFF
TRBV7-6,.,TRBJ2-1,.,TGTGCCAGCAGCACGTACTACAATGAGCAGTTGTTC,CASSTYYNEQLF
TRBV20-1,.,TRBJ2-7,.,TGCAGTGCTAGTGATAATAGGCAGGGACCCTACGAGCAGTACTTC,CSASDNRQGPYEQYF
TRBV7-3,.,TRBJ2-5,.,TGTGCCAGTTGTCAGGGACTGGGCGAGCGGTACTTC,CASCQGLGERYF
TRBV9,few,TRBJ1-2,TRBD1,TGTGCCAGCAGCGTAGTTTTGGGACAGGGAGAGATGGGCAATGGCTACACCTTC,CASSVVLGQGEMGNGYTF
TRBV29-1,.,TRBJ2-1,.,TGCAGCGTTGTTATAGGGGTCGATGAGCAGTTCTTC,CSVVIGVDEQFF
TRBV20-1,.,TRBJ2-7,TRBD2,TGCAGTGCGGACTGGACTAGCGGGGGGACATACGAGCAGTACTTC,CSADWTSGGTYEQYF
TRBV29-1,.,TRBJ1-5,.,TGCAGCGTCGACACCGGGACTGGGGATGATCAGCCCCAGCATTTT,CSVDTGTGDDQPQHF
TRBV3-1,.,TRBJ2-1,.,TGTGCCAGCAGCCAATCCTCGGGGGATGAGCAGTTCTTC,CASSQSSGDEQFF
TRBV28,.,TRBJ2-7,.,TGTGCCAGCAGTTTATTTGGGCAACTGTACGAGCAGTACTTC,CASSLFGQLYEQYF
TRBV5-1,few,TRBJ1-1,.,TGCGCCAGCAGCTTGGTAGGGCGAGGGGACACTGAAGCTTTCTTT,CASSLVGRGDTEAFF
TRBV5-5,.,TRBJ1-2,.,TGTGCCAGCAGCTTGGCTCGCTCGGACGGCTATGGCTACACCTTC,CASSLARSDGYGYTF
TRBV20-1,once,TRBJ2-4,.,TGCAGTGCGGTGGGGAATTCCAAAAACATTCAGTACTTC,CSAVGNSKNIQYF
TRBV7-2,once,TRBJ2-1,.,TGTGCCAGCAGCCGGCGGGCCAGCTCCTACAATGAGCAGTTCTTC,CASSRRASSYNEQFF
TRBV5-1,.,TRBJ1-4,.,TGCGCCAGCAGCTTGACGGTATTTAATGAAAAACTGTTTTTT,CASSLTVFNEKLFF
TRBV7-9,.,TRBJ2-7,.,TGTGCCAGCAGCAATCTCCACTACGAGCAGTACTTC,CASSNLHYEQYF
TRBV13,.,TRBJ2-7,.,TGTGCCAGCTCGGGGCGGAACACCCCTCGACCCTACGAGCAGTACTTC,CASSGRNTPRPYEQYF
TRBV20-1,few,TRBJ2-7,.,TGCAGTGCTAGAGATAAGGAGAGCCTCGACCCCTACGAGCAGTACTTC,CSARDKESLDPYEQYF
TRBV4-1,.,TRBJ2-5,.,TGCGCCAGCAGCCAAGTAATATCGATGGGACAAGAGACCCAGTACTTC,CASSQVISMGQETQYF
TRBV5-1,few,TRBJ2-1,.,TGCGCCAGCAGCCCATCGGGCTTTTCCGCCAATGAGCAGTTCTTC,CASSPSGFSANEQFF
TRBV11-3,few,TRBJ1-2,TRBD1,TGTGCCAGCAGCTCGACCCGGACAGGGACCTCCTATGGCTACACCTTC,CASSSTRTGTSYGYTF
TRBV29-1,.,TRBJ2-3,.,TGCAGCGTCAGACTAGAGGGGGATACGCAGTATTTT,CSVRLEGDTQYF
TRBV11-1,few,TRBJ2-4,.,TGTGCCAGCAGCTGGGGGGGGCAAGCGGACACTCAGTACTTC,CASSWGGQADTQYF
TRBV11-1,.,TRBJ1-1,.,TGTGCCAGCAGCCCAGGGACATCATACACTGAAGCTCTCTTT,CASSPGTSYTEALF
TRBV20-1,.,TRBJ2-1,TRBD2,TGCAGTGCTGACGCTGGGTATGGCGGGAGTTTAGACAATGAGCAGTTCTTC,CSADAGYGGSLDNEQFF